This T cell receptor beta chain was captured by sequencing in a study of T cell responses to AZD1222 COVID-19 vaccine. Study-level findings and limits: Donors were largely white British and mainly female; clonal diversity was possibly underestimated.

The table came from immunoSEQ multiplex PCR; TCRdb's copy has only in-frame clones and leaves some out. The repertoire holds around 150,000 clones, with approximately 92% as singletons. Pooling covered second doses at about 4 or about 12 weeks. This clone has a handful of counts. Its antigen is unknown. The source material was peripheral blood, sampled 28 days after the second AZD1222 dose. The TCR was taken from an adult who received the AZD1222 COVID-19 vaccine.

The CDR3 nucleotides are TGTGCCAGCAGCTTAGTAACCGGGGAGCTGTTTTTT. Translated: CASSLVTGELFF. The V and J genes are TRBV7-9 and TRBJ2-2, with D uncertain. This CDR3 region has 12 residues. Germline assignment: CDR1 SEHNR and CDR2 FQNEAQ (reference sequence). Trimming removed 1 base from V and 5 bases from J, with 2 bases in between.